These 15 T cell receptor beta chains originate from one sample sequenced in a study of cytomegalovirus exposure and HLA in healthy donors. With 60 Vbeta and 13 Jbeta primers, the PCR was carried out. TCRdb's table, derived via immunoSEQ multiplex PCR, lists solely in-frame clones and lacks some. The sample lists about 120,000 clones; 75% to 90% were seen once. The sequenced sample was PBMCs. These receptors came from a man aged 25 to 40 in good health and CMV-seropositive.

The chain combines TRBV6-1 with TRBJ2-1; tentatively, D is TRBD1 (6 bases). Germline V gene data show CDR1 as MNHNS and CDR2 as SASEGT. The germline V and J ends were trimmed by 5 bases and 8 bases, with 13 bases remaining between them. The CDR3 extends over 13 amino acids. For the CDR3, the DNA is TGTGCCAGCAGTTTGGACAGACTGGATGAGCAGTTCTTC. Its protein product is CASSLDRLDEQFF.

This chain links TRBV21-1 with TRBJ2-1; the table's TRBD1 call for D was not verified on the DNA. TRBV21-1 represents a pseudogene. The CDR3 has 15 amino acids. The CDR3 DNA follows: TGTGCCAGCAGCCCGAGACAGGGGGCTTACAATGAGCAGTTCTTC. Translation gives CASSPRQGAYNEQFF.

The rearrangement joins TRBV7-2 to TRBJ1-1; 8 bases line up with TRBD1. The CDR3 consists of 14 residues. The junction had 3 bases not matched to a gene; V was cut back by 4 bases and J by 2 bases. CDR1 is SGHTA, CDR2 FQGNSA, per germline. In DNA, the CDR3 is TGTGCCAGCAGCTCCGGACAGGGAAACACTGAAGCTTTCTTT. The encoded protein is CASSSGQGNTEAFF.

The J gene is TRBJ2-7, the V gene TRBV15, with D unresolved. This CDR3 spans 14 amino acids. V was trimmed by 3 bases and J by 0 bases, leaving 9 bases between them. The V gene's germline CDR1 is LNHNV and CDR2 YYDKDF (reference sequence). The CDR3: CATSRSSGSYEQYF. The CDR3, as DNA: TGTGCCACCAGCAGGTCCTCGGGCTCCTACGAGCAGTACTTC.

This rearrangement joins TRBV2 to TRBJ1-1, with a tentative D call TRBD1 (6 bases). V was cut by 2 bases and J by 0 bases, with 7 bases left in between. The CDR3 totals 14 residues. Germline CDR1 is SNHLY and CDR2 is FYNNEI. In DNA form, the CDR3 reads TGTGCCAGCAGTGAAAGGGGGATGAACACTGAAGCTTTCTTT. Translating gives CASSERGMNTEAFF.

The chain recombines TRBV7-9 with TRBJ2-1; 10 bases line up with TRBD1. Germline V gene data show CDR1 as SEHNR and CDR2 as FQNEAQ (reference sequence). The V gene end was trimmed by 5 bases and the J gene end by 8 bases; junction bases not matched to a gene: 6. The CDR3 contains 14 residues. CDR3 protein: CASSPKDRGYEQFF. The DNA of the CDR3 is TGTGCCAGCAGCCCGAAGGACAGGGGGTATGAGCAGTTCTTC.

This clone was counted a few times. The chain has TRBV6-5 and TRBJ2-7, with D unresolved. The CDR3 length is 13 residues. V gave up 0 bases and J gave up 4 bases, with 7 bases separating them. Germline V gene lookup returns CDR1 MNHEY and CDR2 SVGAGI. CDR3 bases: TGTGCCAGCAGTTACTCAAACTCGTACGAGCAGTACTTC. It is translated as CASSYSNSYEQYF.

In its sample, this clone was seen a few times. This chain uses TRBV5-1 with TRBJ1-6; D is possibly TRBD1 (5 bases). The CDR3 is 13 amino acids. Per germline, CDR1 SGHRS and CDR2 YFSETQ. V dropped 3 bases and J dropped 6 bases, with 7 bases sitting between them. The DNA for the CDR3 is TGCGCCAGCAGCTGGGGCGGTAATTCACCCCTCCACTTT. Its protein product is CASSWGGNSPLHF.

J is TRBJ1-1 and V is TRBV9; D unclear. The length of the CDR3 is 13 residues. CDR1 SGDLS and CDR2 YYNGEE come from the germline V gene. Trimming removed 4 bases at V and 4 bases at J, with 11 bases between. CDR3 sequence reads: CASSPGGSTEAFF. CDR3 sequence (DNA): TGTGCCAGCAGCCCAGGCGGGAGCACTGAAGCTTTCTTT.

Turning to this clone: This same CDR3 is encoded by further DNA sequences in the sample. The V gene is TRBV25-1, the J gene TRBJ2-5, with 7 bases fitting TRBD1. The CDR3 has 13 residues. The V gene end was trimmed by 6 bases and the J gene end by 3 bases; junction bases not matched to a gene: 4. The germline CDR1 and CDR2 sequences are MGHDK and SYGVNS. Here the CDR3 DNA reads TGTGCCAGCAGGGAAACAGGGGAAGAGACCCAGTACTTC. Encoded protein: CASRETGEETQYF.

The chain couples TRBV18 to TRBJ2-3; TRBD2 might be the D (6 bases). Trimming took off 5 bases at V and 2 bases at J, with 8 bases between the two ends. The CDR3 contains 13 residues. Germline V CDR1 and CDR2: KGHSH, LQKENI. The CDR3 region has the DNA TGTGCCAGCTCAGGGACTTTCACAGATACGCAGTATTTT. Amino acids: CASSGTFTDTQYF.

The chain has TRBV10-1 and TRBJ2-2, with 8 bases identical to TRBD1. V trimming: 6 bases; J trimming: 3 bases; junction bases outside the gene matches: 0. Germline values: CDR1 WNHNN, CDR2 SYGVQD (reference sequence). This CDR3 is 13 amino acids long. The CDR3 here is CASRDRDTGELFF. DNA for the CDR3: TGCGCCAGCAGGGACAGGGACACCGGGGAGCTGTTTTTT.

The rearrangement uses TRBV6-1 and TRBJ2-2, with D possibly being TRBD2 (5 bases). Germline V CDR1 and CDR2: MNHNS, SASEGT. The V end was cut by 2 bases, the J end by 7 bases, with 8 bases between. The CDR3 is made up of 13 amino acids. CDR3 bases: TGTGCCAGCAGTGAAATCCGGGGCGGGGAGCTGTTTTTT. It is translated as CASSEIRGGELFF.

Worth noting for this clone: Given a much more abundant clone one base away, this may be a read error. The sample holds other DNA sequences that translate to the same CDR3. This chain connects TRBV4-1 to TRBJ1-5; D ambiguous. Trimming shortened V by 1 base and J by 1 base, and 8 bases separated the two germline ends. From germline, CDR1 is MGHRA and CDR2 YSYEKL. The CDR3 is 15 residues long. The CDR3 protein is CASSQGPYSNQPQHF. The CDR3 DNA reads TGCGCCAGCAGCCAAGGCCCCTACAGCAATCAGCCCCAGCATTTT.

The chain joins TRBV5-1 to TRBJ2-2, with a possible D match to TRBD1 (5 bases). V shed 5 bases and J shed 4 bases, with 12 bases lying between them. The germline gives CDR1 SGHRS, CDR2 YFSETQ. The CDR3 loop spans 14 amino acids. The CDR3 protein is CASSIRVGTGELFF. The CDR3 DNA reads TGCGCCAGCAGTATCAGGGTGGGCACCGGGGAGCTGTTTTTT.